A single sample gave rise to the 24 T cell receptor beta chains below, sequenced in a study of T cell clones after liver transplantation. Generated by immunoSEQ multiplex PCR, the TCRdb table keeps only in-frame clones and is missing some. This sample has tens of thousands of clones; about 80% occur once, and the top ten carry approximately 0.79%. Source: CD4+ T cells from blood, taken 12 months after liver transplant. The receptors come from a human patient who received a liver transplant. Some T cells may be provided by the graft donor.

The chain uses TRBV28 and TRBJ2-7; 10 bases fit TRBD2. V lost 7 bases to trimming and J lost 0 bases; unmatched junction nucleotides: 9. The germline V gene has CDR1 MDHEN and CDR2 SYDVKM. This CDR3 contains 16 residues. This CDR3 is CASTRTSGRSSYEQYF. CDR3 nucleotide sequence: TGTGCCAGCACCAGGACTAGCGGTAGGAGCTCCTACGAGCAGTACTTC.

The CDR3 bases are TGTGCCAGCAGCTCACTAGGACTAGCGGATTACTCCTACAATGAGCAGTTCTTC. Protein product: CASSSLGLADYSYNEQFF. The chain joins TRBV5-6 to TRBJ2-1; 10 bases line up with TRBD2. The CDR3 has 18 residues. V lost 3 bases to trimming and J lost 0 bases; unmatched junction nucleotides: 9. Germline-derived CDR1 and CDR2 are SGHDT and YYEEEE.

The V and J genes are TRBV4-3 and TRBJ2-3, with D possibly TRBD2 on 7 matching bases. There are 17 residues in the CDR3. Trimming left V 3 bases short and J 0 bases short, with 16 bases between. Per germline, CDR1 LGHNA and CDR2 YSLEER. The CDR3 is CASSQRGPSVSTDTQYF. The CDR3 DNA sequence: TGCGCCAGCAGCCAGCGGGGGCCTAGCGTTAGCACAGATACGCAGTATTTT.

The sample holds a few counts of this clone. This chain joins TRBV25-1 and TRBJ2-3; D is perhaps TRBD1 (6 bases). Germline CDR1 and CDR2: MGHDK and SYGVNS. The CDR3 loop spans 13 amino acids. Between the trimmed V and J ends, which lost 9 bases and 3 bases, there was a span of 13 bases. This CDR3 reads CASGVGATDTQYF. For the CDR3, the DNA is TGTGCCAGTGGAGTGGGGGCGACAGATACGCAGTATTTT. Full variable domain (remainder filled in from reference TRBV25-1 and TRBJ2-3): EADIYQTPRYLVIGTGKKITLECSQTMGHDKMYWYQQDPGMELHLIHYSYGVNSTEKGDLSSESTVSRIRTEHFPLTLESARPSHTSQYLCASGVGATDTQYFGPGTRLTVL.

This chain uses TRBV27 with TRBJ2-7, with D possibly being TRBD2 (6 bases). The length of the CDR3 is 14 residues. The germline CDR1 and CDR2 sequences are MNHEY and SMNVEV (reference sequence). Trimming cost V 6 bases and J 3 bases, with 15 bases left between them. The DNA for the CDR3 is TGTGCCAGCAGGACCGGCGGGGCATTCTACGAGCAGTACTTC. Translated, it gives CASRTGGAFYEQYF.

The genes are TRBV2 and TRBJ2-3; D ambiguous. The germline V and J ends were trimmed by 2 bases and 5 bases, with 5 bases remaining between them. CDR1 is SNHLY and CDR2 is FYNNEI in the germline V gene. The CDR3 totals 12 residues. DNA for the CDR3: TGTGCCAGCAGTGAATGGGGAGATACGCAGTATTTT. Its translation: CASSEWGDTQYF.

The genes are TRBV18 and TRBJ1-1, with 8 bases fitting TRBD1. The CDR3 covers 15 residues. V shed 3 bases, J shed 3 bases, and the junction held 6 bases outside the gene matches. Germline V gene lookup returns CDR1 KGHSH and CDR2 LQKENI. Written as DNA, the CDR3 is TGTGCCAGCTCACCCACGACAGGGGTGGACACTGAAGCTTTCTTT. Protein product: CASSPTTGVDTEAFF.

The V and J genes are TRBV15 and TRBJ1-5, with D uncertain. From germline, CDR1 is LNHNV and CDR2 YYDKDF (reference sequence). The V gene lost 0 bases and the J gene lost 0 bases, with 9 bases spanning the gap. This CDR3 is 16 amino acids long. The CDR3 reads CATSREGGYSNQPQHF. The DNA for the CDR3 is TGTGCCACCAGCAGAGAGGGCGGATATAGCAATCAGCCCCAGCATTTT. The full variable domain, completed using reference TRBV15 and TRBJ1-5, is DAMVIQNPRYQVTQFGKPVTLSCSQTLNHNVMYWYQQKSSQAPKLLFHYYDKDFNNEADTPDNFQSRRPNTSFCFLDIRSPGLGDTAMYLCATSREGGYSNQPQHFGDGTRLSIL.

This rearrangement joins TRBV18 to TRBJ1-2; D might be TRBD1 (5 bases). Germline V gene lookup returns CDR1 KGHSH and CDR2 LQKENI. This CDR3 has 16 amino acids. Trimming removed 3 bases at V and 5 bases at J, with 19 bases between. The CDR3 reads CASSPDSSLLFYGYTF. In nucleotides, the CDR3 is TGTGCCAGCTCACCCGACAGTTCCCTTCTTTTTTATGGCTACACCTTC.

The chain uses TRBV5-1 and TRBJ1-1; D gene ambiguous. CDR1 is SGHRS, CDR2 YFSETQ, per germline. V shed 4 bases and J shed 0 bases, with 10 bases lying between them. This CDR3 is 14 amino acids long. The CDR3, as DNA: TGCGCCAGCAGCACCGGACCAATGAACACTGAAGCTTTCTTT. Translation gives CASSTGPMNTEAFF.

The chain recombines TRBV7-3 with TRBJ2-1, with unresolved D. The CDR3 totals 13 residues. Trimming stripped 0 bases from V and 6 bases from J, with 6 bases between. The germline CDR1 and CDR2 sequences are SGHTA and FQGTGA. The CDR3 is CASSLTPVNEQFF. The CDR3 bases are TGTGCCAGCAGCTTAACCCCCGTCAATGAGCAGTTCTTC.

This clone has a single count. The chain links TRBV28 to TRBJ2-7; no clear D gene. The germline V gene has CDR1 MDHEN and CDR2 SYDVKM. Trimming removed 7 bases from V and 0 bases from J, with 25 bases in between. The CDR3 covers 18 residues. The CDR3 reads CASNSKYRASPFSYEQYF. As DNA, the CDR3 is TGTGCCAGCAACAGTAAATATAGAGCATCCCCGTTCTCCTACGAGCAGTACTTC.

The V call is TRBV30, the J call TRBJ2-7, with 7 bases aligning to TRBD1. V lost 0 bases to trimming and J lost 3 bases; unmatched junction nucleotides: 8. This CDR3 has 15 amino acids. Germline values: CDR1 GTSNPN, CDR2 SVGIG (reference sequence). CDR3 loop: CAWSVLKGADYEQYF. The CDR3 DNA reads as TGTGCCTGGAGTGTGTTGAAGGGGGCGGACTACGAGCAGTACTTC. The full variable domain, its missing parts supplied by reference TRBV30 and TRBJ2-7, is SQTIHQWPATLVQPVGSPLSLECTVEGTSNPNLYWYRQAAGRGLQLLFYSVGIGQISSEVPQNLSASRPQDRQFILSSKKLLLSDSGFYLCAWSVLKGADYEQYFGPGTRLTVT.

The chain couples TRBV6-6 to TRBJ2-5; D perhaps matches TRBD1 (5 bases). This CDR3 is built from 11 residues. The ends were cut back, 8 bases at V and 4 bases at J, with 8 bases in the middle. Germline CDR1 MNHNY, CDR2 SVGAGI (reference sequence). CDR3 residues: CASGAVETQYF. Here the CDR3 DNA reads TGTGCCAGCGGGGCCGTAGAGACCCAGTACTTC.

This sequence joins TRBV11-3 and TRBJ2-7, with TRBD1 as a possible D gene (6 bases). The CDR3 is 16 amino acids. The V end was cut by 2 bases, the J end by 0 bases, with 14 bases between. Germline-derived CDR1 and CDR2 are SGHNT and YENEEA. The CDR3 nucleotides read TGTGCCAGCAGCTTAACCCATCAGGGGTGCTCCTACGAGCAGTACTTC. Encoded protein: CASSLTHQGCSYEQYF.

DNA for the CDR3: TGTGCCAGCAGCCTTGGGACTAGCGGGAGTGGAGATACGCAGTATTTT. The encoded protein is CASSLGTSGSGDTQYF. The chain employs TRBV4-2 and TRBJ2-3, with 14 bases lining up with TRBD2. Germline CDR1 LGHNA, CDR2 YNFKEQ. With V trimmed by 4 bases and J by 5 bases, 5 bases remained unmatched. This CDR3 has 16 amino acids.

V is TRBV2 and J is TRBJ1-1, with D uncertain. The CDR3 runs to 13 residues. Germline assignment: CDR1 SNHLY and CDR2 FYNNEI. Trimming left V 8 bases short and J 5 bases short, with 15 bases between. In DNA, the CDR3 is TGTGCCAGCCGAAACAGTGGTGGGACTGAAGCTTTCTTT. Its protein product is CASRNSGGTEAFF.

About this clone: The sample carries other DNA sequences with the same CDR3. CDR3 in DNA: TGTGCCAGCAGTTACCGCTCTGGAAACACCATATATTTT. Its protein is CASSYRSGNTIYF. The chain is built from TRBV6-5 and TRBJ1-3; no definite D call. The CDR3 totals 13 residues. Germline V gives CDR1 MNHEY, CDR2 SVGAGI. V was clipped by 2 bases and J by 0 bases, with 2 bases between them.

This chain connects TRBV6-5 to TRBJ1-1; D ambiguous. This CDR3 is built from 13 residues. V was pared by 6 bases and J by 1 base, with 9 bases between. In germline, CDR1 is MNHEY, CDR2 SVGAGI. The CDR3 is CASRWTGNTEAFF. DNA of the CDR3: TGTGCCAGCAGATGGACGGGGAACACTGAAGCTTTCTTT.

The rearrangement uses TRBV28 and TRBJ1-2, with a tentative D call TRBD1 (5 bases). Trimming left V 6 bases short and J 3 bases short, with 14 bases between. The CDR3 runs 14 residues. Germline loops: CDR1 MDHEN, CDR2 SYDVKM. The CDR3 protein is CASRPPTVDYGYTF. The DNA of the CDR3 is TGTGCCAGCAGGCCCCCGACAGTTGACTATGGCTACACCTTC.

This clone has only a few counts. The chain recombines TRBV5-1 with TRBJ1-5; possible D gene TRBD1, 5 bases. Germline V gives CDR1 SGHRS, CDR2 YFSETQ. The CDR3 has 14 residues. V was clipped by 0 bases and J by 7 bases, with 11 bases between them. CDR3 coding DNA: TGCGCCAGCAGCTTGGGGGGGACGGGACAGCCCCAGCATTTT. It translates to CASSLGGTGQPQHF. Full variable domain (remainder filled in from reference TRBV5-1 and TRBJ1-5): KAGVTQTPRYLIKTRGQQVTLSCSPISGHRSVSWYQQTPGQGLQFLFEYFSETQRNKGNFPGRFSGRQFSNSRSEMNVSTLELGDSALYLCASSLGGTGQPQHFGDGTRLSIL.

This chain connects TRBV27 to TRBJ2-7; TRBD2 agrees at 11 bases. Germline V gene lookup returns CDR1 MNHEY and CDR2 SMNVEV (reference sequence). The CDR3 has 15 residues. Trimming removed 5 bases from V and 4 bases from J; junction bases left unmatched: 7. CDR3 amino acids: CASSRVLAGGYEQYF. As DNA, the CDR3 is TGTGCCAGCAGTCGCGTCCTAGCGGGAGGATACGAGCAGTACTTC.

This chain links TRBV27 with TRBJ2-6; 7 bases align to TRBD2. CDR3 length: 14 amino acids. Germline CDR1 MNHEY, CDR2 SMNVEV (reference sequence). The J segment lost 1 base and the V segment lost 8 bases, leaving 2 bases of the junction unmatched. CDR3 DNA sequence: TGTGCCAGCGGGAGGGGTTCTGGGGCCAACGTCCTGACTTTC. It translates to CASGRGSGANVLTF.

The chain combines TRBV9 with TRBJ2-3, with a possible D match to TRBD1 (6 bases). CDR1 SGDLS and CDR2 YYNGEE come from the germline V gene. The CDR3 spans 15 residues. Trimming removed 0 bases at V and 1 base at J, with 9 bases between. The CDR3 region is CASSVEQGGTDTQYF. The CDR3 region has the DNA TGTGCCAGCAGCGTAGAACAGGGTGGCACAGATACGCAGTATTTT.